The 23 T cell receptor beta chains below were found in one sample sequenced in a study of blood T cell repertoires in COVID-19. Produced via immunoSEQ multiplex PCR; TCRdb's table is partial and in-frame only. This table holds tens of thousands of clones, around 86% found once. The source material was peripheral blood. The receptor set was obtained from a man between 50 and 59 years old with active or convalescent COVID-19.

This clone has more than one count but fewer than ten. One end of the junction is discordant with germline, which a read error may explain. The chain has TRBV28 and TRBJ2-5; 9 nucleotides align to TRBD1. CDR1 is MDHEN, CDR2 SYDVKM, per germline. The CDR3 length is 11 residues. The DNA for the CDR3 is TGTGCCAGCAGTTCTAACAGGGGGCAAGACTTC. Translation gives CASSSNRGQDF.

This chain connects TRBV19 to TRBJ2-7; D may be TRBD1 (5 bases). Germline V gene data show CDR1 as LNHDA and CDR2 as SQIVND (reference sequence). V lost 5 bases and J 2 bases, leaving 16 bases between the germline ends. There are 15 residues in the CDR3. The DNA of the CDR3 is TGTGCCAGTAGTCAGTCCTTAGGGGCCCCCTACGAGCAGTACTTC. Translating gives CASSQSLGAPYEQYF. Complete variable domain (other parts from reference TRBV19 and TRBJ2-7): DGGITQSPKYLFRKEGQNVTLSCEQNLNHDAMYWYRQDPGQGLRLIYYSQIVNDFQKGDIAEGYSVSREKKESFPLTVTSAQKNPTAFYLCASSQSLGAPYEQYFGPGTRLTVT.

The V gene is TRBV30, the J gene TRBJ2-5, with 8 bases matching TRBD2. CDR1 and CDR2 from the germline V gene are GTSNPN and SVGIG (reference sequence). The CDR3 has 13 residues. J lost 4 bases, V lost 8 bases, and 9 bases had no gene match. The CDR3 loop is CAHSGGPTETQYF. The DNA for the CDR3 is TGTGCCCACTCGGGGGGGCCTACAGAGACCCAGTACTTC.

This chain joins TRBV7-2 and TRBJ2-1; 9 bases are a match to TRBD1. After removal of 5 bases from V and 4 bases from J, the junction contained 6 bases not matched to a gene. The CDR3 sequence is 15 residues long. CDR1 is SGHTA, CDR2 FQGNSA, per germline. CDR3 sequence reads: CASSLGTGTYNEQFF. DNA of the CDR3: TGTGCCAGCAGCCTCGGGACAGGGACGTACAATGAGCAGTTCTTC.

The chain couples TRBV5-1 to TRBJ2-5, with 8 bases that match TRBD2. Germline trimming cut 10 bases from V and 2 bases from J; bases unmatched to any gene: 10. This CDR3 has 14 amino acids. Looked up from germline, CDR1 is SGHRS and CDR2 is YFSETQ. This chain's CDR3 is CASEVGGGQETQYF. DNA for the CDR3: TGCGCCTCAGAGGTAGGCGGGGGGCAAGAGACCCAGTACTTC.

V and J are TRBV2 and TRBJ1-2; the match to TRBD1 covers 10 bases. The CDR3 covers 16 residues. Trimming at V came to 1 base and at J to 4 bases, leaving 6 bases not matched to a gene. Germline V gives CDR1 SNHLY, CDR2 FYNNEI. This chain's CDR3 is CASSEDQGQGGYGYTF. The CDR3 coding sequence is TGTGCCAGCAGTGAAGATCAAGGACAGGGGGGCTATGGCTACACCTTC.

V usage is TRBV6-4 and J usage is TRBJ1-1, with D possibly TRBD1 on 6 matching bases. V lost 6 bases and J 4 bases, leaving 21 bases between the germline ends. Germline loops: CDR1 MRHNA, CDR2 SNTAGT. The CDR3 totals 16 residues. CDR3 nucleotides: TGTGCCAGCAGCATCGGAGGGGGAGGGGGGATCACTGAAGCTTTCTTT. Amino acid sequence: CASSIGGGGGITEAFF.

V usage is TRBV6-5 and J usage is TRBJ2-2; 7 positions agree with TRBD2. Germline assignment: CDR1 MNHEY and CDR2 SVGAGI. V dropped 2 bases and J dropped 5; count of bases not matched to a gene: 5. The CDR3 covers 15 residues. CDR3 protein: CASSYRGVRTGELFF. CDR3 in DNA: TGTGCCAGCAGTTACCGGGGGGTGCGGACCGGGGAGCTGTTTTTT.

The chain carries TRBV7-9 and TRBJ1-1; TRBD1 might be the D (5 bases). V was pared by 2 bases and J by 6 bases, with 13 bases between. The CDR3 is made up of 14 amino acids. CDR1 is SEHNR, CDR2 FQNEAQ, per germline (reference sequence). The CDR3 loop is CASSLQGLNAEAFF. DNA of the CDR3: TGTGCCAGCAGCTTACAGGGACTAAACGCTGAAGCTTTCTTT.

This clone was found once. The V call is TRBV10-1, the J call TRBJ2-3, with no clear D. CDR3 size: 15 residues. Trimming shortened V by 0 bases and J by 0 bases, and 7 bases separated the two germline ends. Germline lookup yields CDR1 WNHNN and CDR2 SYGVQD (reference sequence). Here the CDR3 DNA reads TGCGCCAGCAGTGAGTCTGCCAGTAGCACAGATACGCAGTATTTT. Translated, it gives CASSESASSTDTQYF.

This chain joins TRBV7-2 and TRBJ2-5, with D perhaps matching TRBD2 (5 bases). Trimming cost V 5 bases and J 5 bases, with 15 bases left between them. The CDR3 loop spans 14 amino acids. Germline CDR1 SGHTA, CDR2 FQGNSA. The CDR3 spells CASSPGLASETQYF. CDR3 nucleotides: TGTGCCAGCAGCCCCGGGCTAGCTTCGGAGACCCAGTACTTC.

This rearrangement joins TRBV28 to TRBJ1-3; tentative D call: TRBD1 (6 bases). Trimming stripped 3 bases from V and 6 bases from J, with 12 bases between. CDR1 is MDHEN, CDR2 SYDVKM, per germline. CDR3 length equals 14 residues. As DNA, the CDR3 is TGTGCCAGCAGTTTGGTCCAGGGACAAAACACCATATATTTT. Its protein is CASSLVQGQNTIYF.

The chain is built from TRBV4-3 and TRBJ2-7; 10 nucleotides match TRBD1. The germline CDR1 and CDR2 sequences are LGHNA and YSLEER. CDR3 length: 16 amino acids. The V segment lost 1 base and the J segment 5 bases; nucleotides outside the gene matches: 8. This CDR3 reads CASSQGSTGGRDEQYF. The CDR3 bases are TGCGCCAGCAGCCAAGGTTCGACAGGGGGCAGGGACGAGCAGTACTTC.

The chain combines TRBV15 with TRBJ2-3; 10 bases map to TRBD2. This CDR3 has 16 residues. The germline V gene has CDR1 LNHNV and CDR2 YYDKDF (reference sequence). V gave up 4 bases and J gave up 0 bases; unmatched junction bases: 4. In nucleotides, the CDR3 is TGTGCCACCAGCACAAAACTAGCGGGGAGCACAGATACGCAGTATTTT. Its protein is CATSTKLAGSTDTQYF.

The rearrangement uses TRBV6-5 and TRBJ2-5; 7 nucleotides match TRBD2. Trimming cost V 0 bases and J 2 bases; bases outside gene matches: 6. Germline CDR1 is MNHEY and CDR2 is SVGAGI. The CDR3 loop spans 16 amino acids. The CDR3 region has the DNA TGTGCCAGCAGTTACTCTGGCGGGGGTGCTCAAGAGACCCAGTACTTC. It yields the protein CASSYSGGGAQETQYF.

The chain carries TRBV25-1 and TRBJ2-1; 10 nucleotides align to TRBD1. There are 14 residues in the CDR3. With 6 bases clipped from V and 3 bases from J, the junction kept 2 bases outside the gene matches. CDR1 is MGHDK, CDR2 SYGVNS, per germline. The CDR3 sequence is CASSWDRGYNEQFF. For the CDR3, the DNA is TGTGCCAGCAGCTGGGACAGGGGCTACAATGAGCAGTTCTTC.

Concerning this clone itself: This sample also contains other DNA sequences that code for the same CDR3. This chain uses TRBV29-1 with TRBJ1-2; 8 positions agree with TRBD1. The CDR3 has 13 residues. Trimming cost V 7 bases and J 3 bases; bases outside gene matches: 7. Germline lookup yields CDR1 SQVTM and CDR2 ANQGSEA. The CDR3 spells CSARTGLYYGYTF. CDR3 DNA sequence: TGCAGCGCGCGGACAGGGTTGTACTATGGCTACACCTTC.

The chain couples TRBV13 to TRBJ2-2, with TRBD2 matching 12 bases. Germline CDR1 PRHDT, CDR2 FYEKMQ (reference sequence). The CDR3 covers 17 residues. Losses at the gene ends were 5 bases for V and 5 bases for J; bases not matched to a gene: 9. The CDR3 DNA reads as TGTGCCAGCAGCCTGGGACTAGCGGGCCAAGGGACCGGGGAGCTGTTTTTT. This gives the protein CASSLGLAGQGTGELFF.

The chain links TRBV11-2 to TRBJ2-5; 7 bases match TRBD2. The length of the CDR3 is 13 residues. Germline trimming cut 5 bases from V and 1 base from J; bases unmatched to any gene: 1. The V gene's germline CDR1 is SGHAT and CDR2 FQNNGV. Here the CDR3 DNA reads TGTGCCAGCAGCGGGACTATCCAAGAGACCCAGTACTTC. This encodes CASSGTIQETQYF.

The rearrangement uses TRBV24-1 and TRBJ2-5; 11 nucleotides line up with TRBD1. CDR3 size: 16 residues. Trimming removed 4 bases from V and 3 bases from J; junction bases left unmatched: 6. Looked up from germline, CDR1 is KGHDR and CDR2 is SFDVKD. In DNA, the CDR3 is TGTGCCACCAGTGAGTCCGGGACAGGGGGTGAAGAGACCCAGTACTTC. Its translation is CATSESGTGGEETQYF.

V is TRBV4-1 and J is TRBJ2-3, with 7 bases lining up with TRBD2. Germline V lookup: CDR1 MGHRA, CDR2 YSYEKL. J was trimmed by 5 bases and V by 3 bases; bases with no gene match: 5. This CDR3 is built from 14 residues. DNA of the CDR3: TGCGCCAGCAGCCAGGGGGGGGTTGAAGATACGCAGTATTTT. Its translation: CASSQGGVEDTQYF.

The rearrangement links TRBV28 to TRBJ2-1, with D possibly TRBD2 on 5 matching bases. Germline V gives CDR1 MDHEN, CDR2 SYDVKM. The CDR3 extends over 12 amino acids. Trimming cost V 3 bases and J 10 bases, with 10 bases left between them. In DNA, the CDR3 is TGTGCCAGCAGTTTCCGGGGTGGAGAGCAGTTCTTC. This encodes CASSFRGGEQFF. The full variable domain, completed using reference TRBV28 and TRBJ2-1, is DVKVTQSSRYLVKRTGEKVFLECVQDMDHENMFWYRQDPGLGLRLIYFSYDVKMKEKGDIPEGYSVSREKKERFSLILESASTNQTSMYLCASSFRGGEQFFGPGTRLTVL.

This clone was counted between two and nine times. The chain is built from TRBV28 and TRBJ1-2; no definite D call. Germline V gives CDR1 MDHEN, CDR2 SYDVKM. Trimming cost V 1 base and J 4 bases, with 4 bases left between them. This CDR3 spans 12 amino acids. CDR3 DNA: TGTGCCAGCAGTTTATCCCTCTATGGCTACACCTTC. It translates to CASSLSLYGYTF.